This T cell receptor beta chain was sequenced during a study of T cells in Graves' hyperthyroidism and ophthalmopathy. Amplification targeted TCR beta CDR3 regions from RNA transcripts. HTBI primers were used for first-round RT-PCR of the TCR CDR3. TCRdb called the multiplex PCR reads again in MiXCR, with one record for every CDR3 protein. Among 550,000 to 700,000 distinct CDR3 sequences listed, about 45% were seen once. The CDR3 is 15 residues long. Germline CDR1 and CDR2: MGHRA and YSYEKL. The V end was cut by 2 bases, the J end by 1 base, with 12 bases between. Comments on this clonotype: A read error is likely, as this CDR3 ends without the conserved phenylalanine or tryptophan.

The clonotype originates from an adult woman with Graves' disease, either hyperthyroidism or ophthalmopathy (not recorded which). The chain carries TRBV4-1 and TRBJ2-7; possibly TRBD2 for D (5 bases). Material: peripheral blood or thyroid tissue (not recorded which). DNA for the CDR3: TGCGCCAGCAGCCAACTAGCAGGAACATCCTACGAGCAGTACCTC. Its translation is CASSQLAGTSYEQYL.